These 32 T cell receptor beta chains came from one sample sequenced in a study of blood T cell repertoires in COVID-19. The method was immunoSEQ multiplex PCR; TCRdb's version includes in-frame clones alone and lacks a portion of them. This table holds 250,000 to 400,000 clones, over 85% found once. The sample consisted of PBMCs or T cells enriched from blood (not recorded which). The source is a man aged 55 to 70 who had recovered from COVID-19.

This rearrangement joins TRBV7-2 to TRBJ1-2; D is possibly TRBD1 (5 bases). The germline V gene encodes CDR1 SGHTA and CDR2 FQGNSA. V lost 2 bases and J lost 6, with 13 bases in between. The CDR3 totals 14 residues. The CDR3: CASSLFGTKNGYTF. Here the CDR3 DNA reads TGTGCCAGCAGCTTATTCGGGACTAAAAATGGCTACACCTTC.

A single count supports this clone. The genes are TRBV5-4 and TRBJ1-2, with D unresolved. Germline lookup yields CDR1 SGHNT and CDR2 YYREEE (reference sequence). The CDR3 contains 12 residues. V dropped 4 bases and J dropped 2 bases, with 6 bases sitting between them. In DNA, the CDR3 is TGTGCCAGCAGCATACAGAACTATGGCTACACCTTC. This translates into CASSIQNYGYTF.

The V and J genes are TRBV6-1 and TRBJ2-1, with 7 bases lining up with TRBD1. The germline CDR1 and CDR2 sequences are MNHNS and SASEGT. V was pared by 4 bases and J by 0 bases, with 15 bases of the junction left unmatched. There are 19 residues in the CDR3. The CDR3 sequence: CASSVRILSGGSSYNEQFF. CDR3 nucleotides: TGTGCCAGCAGTGTTCGCATATTATCAGGGGGTAGCTCCTACAATGAGCAGTTCTTC.

The chain couples TRBV7-3 to TRBJ2-1; 15 bases are shared with TRBD2. The V gene end was trimmed by 4 bases and the J gene end by 3 bases; junction bases not matched to a gene: 16. CDR1 is SGHTA, CDR2 FQGTGA, per germline. This CDR3 is built from 21 residues. The CDR3 nucleotides are TGTGCCAGCAGCTCGCTCCCTGCTGGACTAGCGGGGGGGCCTATCTACAATGAGCAGTTCTTC. Amino acid sequence: CASSSLPAGLAGGPIYNEQFF.

This clone was observed once. The chain carries TRBV12-3 or TRBV12-4 and TRBJ1-1, with 7 nucleotides matching TRBD1. The CDR3 has 13 amino acids. V lost 7 bases to trimming and J lost 8 bases; unmatched junction nucleotides: 10. The CDR3 region has the DNA TGTGCCAGCACCCGGGGGCAGGGGGAAGAAGCTTTCTTT. Translating gives CASTRGQGEEAFF.

V gene TRBV7-2 combines with J gene TRBJ2-2; the match to TRBD2 covers 7 bases. V gave up 4 bases and J gave up 7 bases; unmatched junction bases: 15. Germline V gene data show CDR1 as SGHTA and CDR2 as FQGNSA. The length of the CDR3 is 17 residues. CDR3: CASSSNAVTAGVGELFF. The CDR3 DNA is TGTGCCAGCAGCTCCAACGCGGTAACGGCGGGAGTCGGGGAGCTGTTTTTT.

This clone is a singleton in its sample. The chain recombines TRBV18 with TRBJ1-1, with a tentative D call TRBD1 (5 bases). The CDR3 is made up of 14 amino acids. Germline V gene data show CDR1 as KGHSH and CDR2 as LQKENI. The V end lost 6 bases, the J end lost 1 base, and 12 bases lay between the germline ends. The CDR3 sequence is CASSPGLGNTEAFF. The CDR3 nucleotides read TGTGCCAGCTCCCCAGGGCTCGGGAACACTGAAGCTTTCTTT. The full variable domain, its missing parts supplied by reference TRBV18 and TRBJ1-1, is NAGVMQNPRHLVRRRGQEARLRCSPMKGHSHVYWYRQLPEEGLKFMVYLQKENIIDESGMPKERFSAEFPKEGPSILRIQQVVRGDSAAYFCASSPGLGNTEAFFGQGTRLTVV.

The genes are TRBV2 and TRBJ1-1; weak D call: TRBD1 (6 bases). The CDR3 is made up of 13 amino acids. The V end lost 4 bases, the J end lost 7 bases, and 13 bases lay between the germline ends. Germline V gene lookup returns CDR1 SNHLY and CDR2 FYNNEI. CDR3 sequence (DNA): TGTGCCAGCAGTGGGTGGCAGGGGAATGAAGCTTTCTTT. It specifies CASSGWQGNEAFF.

The chain uses TRBV13 and TRBJ1-2, with D maybe TRBD1 (5 bases). The ends were cut back, 5 bases at V and 7 bases at J, with 17 bases in the middle. This CDR3 has 14 residues. Germline V gene sequence: CDR1 PRHDT, CDR2 FYEKMQ (reference sequence). The CDR3 protein is CASSHPDIMSGYTF. CDR3 in DNA: TGTGCCAGCAGCCACCCGGACATTATGAGTGGCTACACCTTC.

The sample holds one count of this clone. The gene calls are TRBV24-1 and TRBJ1-2, with TRBD1 matching 8 bases. Germline CDR1 KGHDR, CDR2 SFDVKD. The CDR3 runs to 13 residues. The trim removed 7 bases at V and 8 bases at J, leaving 8 bases unmatched. CDR3 nucleotide sequence: TGTGCCACCAGACCAAGGACAGGGCGAGGCTACACCTTC. Translated, it gives CATRPRTGRGYTF.

V usage is TRBV4-1 and J usage is TRBJ2-7, with 7 bases fitting TRBD1. With 3 bases clipped from V and 3 bases from J, the junction kept 5 bases outside the gene matches. There are 14 residues in the CDR3. CDR1 and CDR2 (germline): MGHRA, YSYEKL. CDR3 amino acids: CASSQQGVGYEQYF. The CDR3 DNA sequence: TGCGCCAGCAGCCAGCAGGGGGTCGGCTACGAGCAGTACTTC.

The CDR3 loop is CASSQTAGFRDRGPTDTQYF. The CDR3 DNA follows: TGCGCCAGCAGTCAAACCGCCGGCTTTAGGGACAGGGGGCCGACAGATACGCAGTATTTT. V usage is TRBV23-1 and J usage is TRBJ2-3; 12 bases map to TRBD1. TRBV23-1 is recorded as an ORF, its role being uncertain. This CDR3 contains 20 residues. With 2 bases clipped from V and 3 bases from J, the junction kept 15 bases outside the gene matches.

V and J are TRBV6-6 and TRBJ2-1; D remains unclear. Trimming left V 0 bases short and J 8 bases short, with 14 bases between. Looked up from germline, CDR1 is MNHNY and CDR2 is SVGAGI (reference sequence). This CDR3 spans 15 amino acids. The CDR3 DNA reads TGTGCCAGCAGTTACTCGAGGCAGAGGTACGATGAGCAGTTCTTC. Translated: CASSYSRQRYDEQFF.

The chain joins TRBV20-1 to TRBJ2-3; 10 positions match TRBD2. The junction had 12 bases not matched to a gene; V was cut back by 3 bases and J by 3 bases. The CDR3 totals 17 residues. The V gene's germline CDR1 is DFQATT and CDR2 SNEGSKA (reference sequence). This chain's CDR3 is CSASIPQLAGVTDTQYF. In nucleotides, the CDR3 is TGCAGTGCTAGTATCCCCCAGCTAGCGGGAGTTACAGATACGCAGTATTTT.

The rearrangement uses TRBV15 and TRBJ1-3; D is unresolved. The germline gives CDR1 LNHNV, CDR2 YYDKDF (reference sequence). The V gene lost 1 base and the J gene lost 4 bases, with 5 bases spanning the gap. The CDR3 runs to 13 residues. The CDR3 loop reads CATSRGLGNTIYF. The CDR3 DNA sequence: TGTGCCACCAGCAGAGGGCTGGGAAACACCATATATTTT.

The chain is built from TRBV5-5 and TRBJ2-3; 9 positions match TRBD2. CDR1 and CDR2 (germline): SGHKS, YYEKEE (reference sequence). With V trimmed by 3 bases and J by 2 bases, 7 bases remained unmatched. The CDR3 is 16 residues long. The CDR3 nucleotides are TGTGCCAGCAGCTCGGGACTAGCAGGAGTCACAGATACGCAGTATTTT. It yields the protein CASSSGLAGVTDTQYF.

This chain uses TRBV12-3 or TRBV12-4 with TRBJ1-1; D perhaps matches TRBD1 (5 bases). V was cut by 6 bases and J by 0 bases, with 8 bases left in between. The CDR3 is 13 residues long. The CDR3 here is CASRIRVNTEAFF. The CDR3 DNA reads TGTGCCAGCAGGATCAGGGTGAACACTGAAGCTTTCTTT.

The chain carries TRBV12-3 or TRBV12-4 and TRBJ2-1; 9 bases match TRBD1. J was trimmed by 9 bases and V by 4 bases; bases with no gene match: 4. The CDR3 contains 13 residues. DNA of the CDR3: TGTGCCAGCAGTTGGGCGACAGGGGGTGAGCAGTTCTTC. Translation gives CASSWATGGEQFF.

The chain links TRBV15 to TRBJ2-1; 8 bases are a match to TRBD2. The length of the CDR3 is 14 residues. Germline V lookup: CDR1 LNHNV, CDR2 YYDKDF (reference sequence). V lost 2 bases and J lost 4; bases outside the gene matches: 1. The CDR3 sequence is CATSRKREYNEQFF. As DNA, the CDR3 is TGTGCCACCAGCAGAAAGCGGGAGTACAATGAGCAGTTCTTC.

V usage is TRBV10-3 and J usage is TRBJ1-1, with D hard to call. This CDR3 region has 13 residues. Germline V CDR1 and CDR2: ENHRY, SYGVKD. The germline V and J ends were trimmed by 2 bases and 3 bases, with 7 bases remaining between them. The CDR3 is CAISEGPYTEAFF. The CDR3 DNA reads as TGTGCCATCAGTGAGGGGCCTTACACTGAAGCTTTCTTT.

The chain carries TRBV18 and TRBJ2-7; D uncertain. The V gene lost 5 bases and the J gene lost 2 bases, with 10 bases spanning the gap. The CDR3 loop spans 13 amino acids. In germline, CDR1 is KGHSH, CDR2 LQKENI. The DNA of the CDR3 is TGTGCCAGCTCAGCTACACAGACCTACGAGCAGTACTTC. Translated, it gives CASSATQTYEQYF.

CDR3 DNA: TGTGCCAGCAGTCTAAAGACAGACCTGGAGCAGTACTTC. It yields the protein CASSLKTDLEQYF. The J gene is TRBJ2-7, the V gene TRBV12-3 or TRBV12-4; D might be TRBD1 (5 bases). Between the trimmed V and J ends, which lost 5 bases and 7 bases, there was a span of 15 bases. The CDR3 is 13 residues long.

The genes are TRBV12-3 or TRBV12-4 and TRBJ1-5; weak D call: TRBD1 (5 bases). CDR3 length: 13 amino acids. V lost 3 bases and J 9 bases, leaving 12 bases between the germline ends. The DNA of the CDR3 is TGTGCCAGCAGTTTGCAGGGCGGCGGGCCCCAGCATTTT. Protein product: CASSLQGGGPQHF.

The chain recombines TRBV5-5 with TRBJ1-4, with TRBD1 matching 7 bases. Germline V gene sequence: CDR1 SGHKS, CDR2 YYEKEE (reference sequence). The ends lost 0 bases at V and 5 bases at J; junction bases unmatched: 10. CDR3 length equals 17 residues. CDR3 loop: CASSLGQGGTRNEKLFF. The CDR3 DNA sequence: TGTGCCAGCAGCTTGGGGCAGGGGGGTACACGGAATGAAAAACTGTTTTTT.

J is TRBJ1-2 and V is TRBV7-9, with TRBD1 matching over 7 bases. Germline CDR1 SEHNR, CDR2 FQNEAQ (reference sequence). V lost 4 bases to trimming and J lost 4 bases; unmatched junction nucleotides: 3. The CDR3 loop spans 13 amino acids. Here the CDR3 reads CASSSSGGYGYTF. Here the CDR3 DNA reads TGTGCCAGCAGCTCCTCAGGGGGCTATGGCTACACCTTC. Full variable domain (remainder filled in from reference TRBV7-9 and TRBJ1-2): DTGVSQNPRHKITKRGQNVTFRCDPISEHNRLYWYRQTLGQGPEFLTYFQNEAQLEKSRLLSDRFSAERPKGSFSTLEIQRTEQGDSAMYLCASSSSGGYGYTFGSGTRLTVV.

The chain is built from TRBV7-2 and TRBJ2-5, with D unclear. Germline assignment: CDR1 SGHTA and CDR2 FQGNSA. V gave up 1 base and J gave up 5 bases, with 5 bases separating them. This CDR3 region has 12 residues. The CDR3 loop reads CASSLGAETQYF. The DNA for the CDR3 is TGTGCCAGCAGCTTAGGGGCGGAGACCCAGTACTTC.

The J gene is TRBJ2-3, the V gene TRBV7-2; 9 bases line up with TRBD1. The CDR3 has 13 amino acids. J was trimmed by 5 bases and V by 4 bases; bases with no gene match: 1. In germline, CDR1 is SGHTA, CDR2 FQGNSA. CDR3 coding DNA: TGTGCCAGCAGCTCGGACAGGGGAGATACGCAGTATTTT. As protein: CASSSDRGDTQYF. The full variable domain, rest sourced from reference TRBV7-2 and TRBJ2-3, is GAGVSQSPSNKVTEKGKDVELRCDPISGHTALYWYRQSLGQGLEFLIYFQGNSAPDKSGLPSDRFSAERTGGSVSTLTIQRTQQEDSAVYLCASSSDRGDTQYFGPGTRLTVL.

The chain links TRBV28 to TRBJ1-4; D possibly corresponds to TRBD1 (6 bases). The germline V gene encodes CDR1 MDHEN and CDR2 SYDVKM. V was cut by 8 bases and J by 10 bases, with 20 bases left in between. The CDR3 totals 14 residues. Here the CDR3 DNA reads TGTGCCAGCCACGAATCTACAGGGACGGGAAAACTGTTTTTT. It is translated as CASHESTGTGKLFF.

CDR3 nucleotides: TGTGCCAGCAGCTTGGTGTTCTCGGGTCACGCCAATCAGCCCCAGCATTTT. Its protein product is CASSLVFSGHANQPQHF. The V call is TRBV5-5, the J call TRBJ1-5; no definite D call. The CDR3 runs 17 residues. Trimming removed 0 bases from V and 3 bases from J, with 16 bases in between. Germline CDR1 and CDR2: SGHKS and YYEKEE (reference sequence).

The chain couples TRBV9 to TRBJ2-2; TRBD2 matches 7 bases. CDR3 size: 16 residues. The J segment lost 0 bases and the V segment lost 3 bases, leaving 5 bases of the junction unmatched. Germline V gives CDR1 SGDLS, CDR2 YYNGEE. The CDR3 sequence: CASSEGGQANTGELFF. The CDR3 DNA is TGTGCCAGCAGCGAGGGAGGGCAGGCGAACACCGGGGAGCTGTTTTTT.

This chain joins TRBV5-1 and TRBJ2-1, with 14 bases matching TRBD2. Germline trimming cut 4 bases from V and 4 bases from J; bases unmatched to any gene: 13. Germline V gene data show CDR1 as SGHRS and CDR2 as YFSETQ. CDR3 length equals 19 residues. CDR3 residues: CASSRGTSGGLMPYNEQFF. The CDR3 nucleotides are TGCGCCAGCAGCCGGGGGACTAGCGGGGGCCTAATGCCTTACAATGAGCAGTTCTTC.

The rearrangement links TRBV5-1 to TRBJ2-1; TRBD2 matches 10 bases. Germline lookup yields CDR1 SGHRS and CDR2 YFSETQ. Trimming cost V 4 bases and J 4 bases; bases outside gene matches: 11. This CDR3 has 17 amino acids. The CDR3 sequence: CASSVSLAGAVYNEQFF. The CDR3 DNA is TGCGCCAGCAGCGTATCCCTAGCGGGGGCCGTATACAATGAGCAGTTCTTC.